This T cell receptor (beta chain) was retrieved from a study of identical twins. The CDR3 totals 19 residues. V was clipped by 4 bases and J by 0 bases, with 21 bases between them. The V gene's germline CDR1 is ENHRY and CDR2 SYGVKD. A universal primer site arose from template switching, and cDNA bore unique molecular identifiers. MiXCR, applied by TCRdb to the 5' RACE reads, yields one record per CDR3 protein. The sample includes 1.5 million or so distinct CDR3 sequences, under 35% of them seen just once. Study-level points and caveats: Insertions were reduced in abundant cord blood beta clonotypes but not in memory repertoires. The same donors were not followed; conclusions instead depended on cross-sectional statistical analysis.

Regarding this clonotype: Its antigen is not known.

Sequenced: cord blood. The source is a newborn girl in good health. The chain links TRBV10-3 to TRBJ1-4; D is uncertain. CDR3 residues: CAISGRVLTPDTTNEKLFF. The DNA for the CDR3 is TGTGCCATCAGTGGGCGAGTCCTTACCCCAGACACAACTAATGAAAAACTGTTTTTT.